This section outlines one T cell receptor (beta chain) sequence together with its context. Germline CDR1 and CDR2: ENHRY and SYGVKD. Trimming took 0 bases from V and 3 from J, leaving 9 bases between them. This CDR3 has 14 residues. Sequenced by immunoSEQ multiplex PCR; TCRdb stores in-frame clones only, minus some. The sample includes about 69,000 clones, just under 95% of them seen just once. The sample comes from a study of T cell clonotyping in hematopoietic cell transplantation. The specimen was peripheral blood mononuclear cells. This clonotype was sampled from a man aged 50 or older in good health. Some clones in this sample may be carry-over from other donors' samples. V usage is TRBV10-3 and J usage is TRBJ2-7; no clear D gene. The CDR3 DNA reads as TGTGCCATCAGTGAGTCCCCAGGTTACTACGAGCAGTACTTC. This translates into CAISESPGYYEQYF.